This T cell receptor (beta chain) was captured in a study of cytomegalovirus exposure and HLA in healthy donors. Study background: Earlier, some 180 million T cells were analyzed, and 95 million to 140 million unique TCR beta sequences were found among them.

Researchers ran the PCR with 60 Vbeta and 13 Jbeta primers. Generated by immunoSEQ multiplex PCR, the TCRdb table keeps only in-frame clones and is missing some. The sample consists of around 110,000 clones, around 75% of them appearing once. The CDR3 covers 15 residues. CDR1 and CDR2 (germline): GTSNPN, SVGIG (reference sequence). V lost 3 bases to trimming and J lost 0 bases, with 14 bases between them. This TCR derives from a female donor in good health and CMV-seronegative. The gene calls are TRBV30 and TRBJ1-2; possibly TRBD1 for D (6 bases). The sequencing sample was made of PBMCs. The CDR3 reads CAWRTTGSSNYGYTF. CDR3 coding DNA: TGTGCCTGGAGGACTACAGGGTCCTCTAACTATGGCTACACCTTC.